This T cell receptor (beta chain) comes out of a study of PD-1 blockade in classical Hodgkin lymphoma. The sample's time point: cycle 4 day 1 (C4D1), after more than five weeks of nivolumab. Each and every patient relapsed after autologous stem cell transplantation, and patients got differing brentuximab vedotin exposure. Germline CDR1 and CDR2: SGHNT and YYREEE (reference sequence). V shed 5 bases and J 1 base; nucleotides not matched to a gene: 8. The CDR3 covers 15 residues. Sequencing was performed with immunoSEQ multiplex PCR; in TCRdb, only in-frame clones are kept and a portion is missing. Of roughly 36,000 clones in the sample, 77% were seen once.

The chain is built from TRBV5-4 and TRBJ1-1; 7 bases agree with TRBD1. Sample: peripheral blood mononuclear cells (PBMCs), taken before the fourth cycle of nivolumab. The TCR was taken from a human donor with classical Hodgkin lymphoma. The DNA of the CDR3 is TGTGCCAGCAGAGGGACCGGGACAGCGAACACTGAAGCTTTCTTT. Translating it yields CASRGTGTANTEAFF.